The 2 T cell receptor beta chains reported below all come from one sample, sequenced in a study of molecular identifiers for immune sequencing clone quantification. TCRdb used MiXCR to reprocess the PCR reads, holding one entry per CDR3 protein. The table lists 45,000 to 55,000 distinct CDR3 sequences, just over 35% of them singletons, with 3% to 4% in the top ten. The specimen sequenced was naive CD8+ T cells from blood, with Jurkat cell RNA spiked in. As to subset: FACS-sorted CD8+CD4-CCR7+CD45RA+ naive T cells. The receptors shown here come from a human donor in good health. Some libraries in this study had Jurkat cell RNA spiked in.

This clonotype was seen more than once but under ten times. The CDR3 DNA reads TGTGCCAGCAGTGGTTATACCGGGACTAGCGGGAGGGCCGCAGATACGCAGTATTTT. It translates to CASSGYTGTSGRAADTQYF. The chain joins TRBV28 to TRBJ2-3; TRBD2 matches at 16 bases. Per the germline V gene, CDR1 is MDHEN and CDR2 is SYDVKM. The CDR3 runs to 19 residues. Trimming cost V 5 bases and J 4 bases; bases outside gene matches: 12.

The rearrangement joins TRBV6-2 or TRBV6-3 to TRBJ1-5, with unresolved D. The germline gives CDR1 MNHEY, CDR2 SVGEGT. The CDR3 runs to 10 residues. The germline V and J ends were trimmed by 8 bases and 9 bases, with 8 bases remaining between them. The CDR3 nucleotides read TGTGCCAGCGGGTCGTTGCCCCAGCATTTT. Translated: CASGSLPQHF.